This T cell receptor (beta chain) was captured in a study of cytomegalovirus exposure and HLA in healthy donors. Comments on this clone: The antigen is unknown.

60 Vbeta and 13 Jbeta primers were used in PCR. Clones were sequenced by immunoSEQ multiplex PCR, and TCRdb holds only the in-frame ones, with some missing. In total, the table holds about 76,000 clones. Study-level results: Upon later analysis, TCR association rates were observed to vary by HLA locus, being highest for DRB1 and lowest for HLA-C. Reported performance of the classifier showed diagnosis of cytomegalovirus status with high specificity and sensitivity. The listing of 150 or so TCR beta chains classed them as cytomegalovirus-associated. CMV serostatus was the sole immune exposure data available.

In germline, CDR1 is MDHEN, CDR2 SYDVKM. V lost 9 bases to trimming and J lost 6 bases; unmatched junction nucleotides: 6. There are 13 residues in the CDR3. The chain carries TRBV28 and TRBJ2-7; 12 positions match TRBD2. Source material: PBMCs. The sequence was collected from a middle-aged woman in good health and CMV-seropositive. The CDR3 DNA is TGTGCCAGTTCGACTAGCGGGAGTGGCGAGCAGTACTTC. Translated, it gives CASSTSGSGEQYF.